This TCR beta chain originates from a study of cytomegalovirus exposure and HLA in healthy donors. CDR1 is SGHTA, CDR2 FQGNSA, per germline. This CDR3 spans 14 amino acids. Between the trimmed V and J ends, which lost 4 bases and 1 base, there was a span of 11 bases. PCR used 60 Vbeta primers and 13 Jbeta primers. Sequencing used immunoSEQ multiplex PCR; TCRdb keeps in-frame clones, though not all of them. The table records approximately 100,000 clones, 75% of them present only once. This TCR was recovered from a man aged 50 to 60 in good health and CMV-seronegative. The sample taken for sequencing was PBMCs. The chain carries TRBV7-2 and TRBJ2-7; weak D call: TRBD1 (5 bases). CDR3 nucleotide sequence: TGTGCCAGCAGCTCCAGGGCGGTGTCCTACGAGCAGTACTTC. Its protein is CASSSRAVSYEQYF.